This T cell receptor beta chain was sequenced during a study of memory CD4+ T cells and cytomegalovirus serostatus. Study-level results: About 40% of the roughly 160 known CMV-associated TCRbeta sequences appeared in CD4+ memory.

Single viable CD3+CD4+CD8-CD45RO+ cells were sorted as the memory CD4+ T cells. Comments on this clone: The target antigen is unknown.

The germline CDR1 and CDR2 sequences are SGHRS and YFSETQ. The CDR3 is 13 residues long. V dropped 4 bases and J dropped 8; count of bases not matched to a gene: 8. The method was immunoSEQ multiplex PCR; TCRdb's version includes in-frame clones alone and lacks a portion of them. Here the sample spans roughly 40,000 clones, around 78% being singletons. Sequenced sample: memory CD4+ T cells from blood. V is TRBV5-1 and J is TRBJ1-2, with 7 bases fitting TRBD1. The sequence was collected from an adult in good health and CMV-seronegative. CDR3 protein: CASSRTGGRGYTF. The CDR3 bases are TGCGCCAGCAGCAGGACAGGCGGTAGGGGCTACACCTTC.